This TCR beta chain was captured by sequencing in a study of TIL therapy for anti-PD-1-resistant metastatic lung cancer. About the study: Half of patients were current or former smokers. Study-level results: Treatment-naive, never-smoker and oncogene-addicted patients were overrepresented in this highly selected cohort. Infused TIL clonotypes partially replaced the baseline blood repertoire, then decayed over months.

Concerning this clone itself: Its matching antigen is unknown.

The immunoSEQ assay was v3. Repertoires were generated with immunoSEQ multiplex PCR, while TCRdb's copy carries only in-frame clones and drops some. The sample has 30,000 or so clones, about 70% seen once. Time point noted: pre-treatment sample, taken before nivolumab and TIL therapy. Stage 4 NSCLC adults joined between late 2017 and 2020. CDR3 length equals 15 residues. The V gene's germline CDR1 is SEHNR and CDR2 FQNEAQ (reference sequence). The V gene lost 1 base and the J gene lost 3 bases, with 9 bases spanning the gap. The sample here was blood, taken at baseline. The chain couples TRBV7-9 to TRBJ2-2, with no clear D. The receptor was derived from a woman aged 25-85 years with non-small cell lung cancer. This chain's CDR3 is CASSLGEWDTGELFF. The CDR3 bases are TGTGCCAGCAGCTTAGGGGAATGGGACACCGGGGAGCTGTTTTTT.